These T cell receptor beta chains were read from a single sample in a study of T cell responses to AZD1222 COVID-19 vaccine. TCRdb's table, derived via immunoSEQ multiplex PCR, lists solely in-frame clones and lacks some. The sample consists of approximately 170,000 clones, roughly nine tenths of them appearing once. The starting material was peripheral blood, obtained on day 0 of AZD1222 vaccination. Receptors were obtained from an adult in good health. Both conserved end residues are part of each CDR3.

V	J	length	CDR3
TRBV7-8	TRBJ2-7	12	CASSRPPYEQYF
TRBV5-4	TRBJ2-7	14	CASRRTAATYEQYF
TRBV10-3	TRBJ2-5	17	CAISESILTGFEETQYF
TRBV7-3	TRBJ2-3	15	CASSPSDRATDTQYF
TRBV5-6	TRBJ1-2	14	CASSFPNRGGGYTF
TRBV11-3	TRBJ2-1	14	CASSLAQGESEQFF
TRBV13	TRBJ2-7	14	CASSLPGGSYEQYF
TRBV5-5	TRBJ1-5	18	CASSSTSAGALGNQPQHF
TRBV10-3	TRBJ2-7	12	CATSGLSYEQYF
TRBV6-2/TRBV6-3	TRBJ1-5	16	CASSYRTEVRDQPQHF
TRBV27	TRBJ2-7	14	CASSGRTGVYEQYF
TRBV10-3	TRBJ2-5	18	CAISFKPRGSSPQETQYF
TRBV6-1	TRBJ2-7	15	CASSDGAGAVYEQYF
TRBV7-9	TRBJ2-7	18	CASSDVLTGQPGGYEQYF
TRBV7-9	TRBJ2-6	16	CASSRPGGSGANVLTF
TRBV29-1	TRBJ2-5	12	CSGGRMGETQYF
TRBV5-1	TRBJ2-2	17	CASSLDYGTIPSGELFF
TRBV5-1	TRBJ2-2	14	CASTGQAATGELFF
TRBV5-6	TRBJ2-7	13	CASRFAGPYEQYF
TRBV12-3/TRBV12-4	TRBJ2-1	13	CASRDQGYNEQFF
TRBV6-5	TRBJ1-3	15	CASSYSSRSGNTIYF
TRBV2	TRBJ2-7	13	CASMARSSYEQYF
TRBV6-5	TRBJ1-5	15	CASSPGTAYNQPQHF
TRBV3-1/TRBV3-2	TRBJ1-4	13	CASSPGGFEKLFF
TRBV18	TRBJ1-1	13	CASSPQGWTEAFF
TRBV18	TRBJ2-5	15	CASSPLIGQKETQYF
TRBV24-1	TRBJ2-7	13	CATAAPVTYEQYF
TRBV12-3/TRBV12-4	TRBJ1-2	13	CASSLGQIHGYTF
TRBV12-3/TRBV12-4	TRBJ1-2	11	CASSRNYGYTF
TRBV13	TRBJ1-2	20	CASSPPFFLRPAGGGYGYTF
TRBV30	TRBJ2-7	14	CAWRVGAYSYEQYF
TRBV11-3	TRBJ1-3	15	CASSIGHNSGNTIYF
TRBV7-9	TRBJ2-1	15	CASSLTVRSYNEQFF
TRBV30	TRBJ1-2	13	CAWRAVPNYGYTF
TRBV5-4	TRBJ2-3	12	CASSSGEDTQYF
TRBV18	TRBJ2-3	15	CASSQATAFGDTQYF
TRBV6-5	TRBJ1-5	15	CASSHGQGYNQPQHF
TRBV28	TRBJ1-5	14	CTSSDRGKGQPQHF
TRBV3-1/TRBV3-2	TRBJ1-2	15	CASSLSARGLPGYTF
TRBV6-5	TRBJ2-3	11	CASRGADTQYF
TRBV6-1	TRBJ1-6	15	CASSDRGPEYSPLHF
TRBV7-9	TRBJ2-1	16	CASSVIRGPSYNEQFF
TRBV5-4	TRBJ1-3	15	CASSSGGGSGNTIYF
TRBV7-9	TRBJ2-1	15	CASSRSGGASDEQFF
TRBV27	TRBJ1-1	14	CASSMTGRNTEAFF
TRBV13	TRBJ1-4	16	CASSPRGLGGWEKLFF
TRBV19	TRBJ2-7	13	CASSIVRGAGLYF
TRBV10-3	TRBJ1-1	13	CAIKGQGVTEAFF
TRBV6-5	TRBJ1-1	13	CASRTALYTEAFF
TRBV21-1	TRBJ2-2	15	CASRNRGFSTGELFF
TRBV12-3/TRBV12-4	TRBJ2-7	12	CASSPVGYEQYF
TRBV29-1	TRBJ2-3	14	CSVDLGLGTDTQYF
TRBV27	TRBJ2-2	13	CASGLADAGELFF
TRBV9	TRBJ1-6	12	CASNSDNSPLHF
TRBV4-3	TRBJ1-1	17	CASSQDFLWREGTEAFF
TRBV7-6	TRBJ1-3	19	CASSLGMPGQGAYGNTIYF
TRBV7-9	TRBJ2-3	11	CASSSPDTQYF
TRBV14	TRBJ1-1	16	CASSQEYGRRNTEAFF
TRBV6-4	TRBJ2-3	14	CASSDGSSTDTQYF
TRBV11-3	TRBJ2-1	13	CASSSTGYNEQFF